These 10 T cell receptor beta chains came from one sample sequenced in a study of blood T cell repertoires in COVID-19. The data were produced by immunoSEQ multiplex PCR, yet TCRdb's version contains in-frame clones alone and is incomplete. This sample yields 130,000 to 150,000 clones, of which about 80% are seen a single time; 5% to 7.5% belongs to the top ten. The sequenced material came from peripheral blood. The receptors come from a human donor in a cohort sampled during active COVID-19.

V is TRBV7-8 and J is TRBJ1-2, with 10 bases fitting TRBD1. There are 15 residues in the CDR3. V shed 1 base, J shed 5 bases, and the junction held 4 bases outside the gene matches. CDR1 is SGHVS and CDR2 is FQNEAQ in the germline V gene. The CDR3 loop is CASSLEGGQGYGYTF. The CDR3 region has the DNA TGTGCCAGCAGCTTAGAGGGGGGACAGGGGTATGGCTACACCTTC.

The V gene is TRBV11-2, the J gene TRBJ2-7; D might be TRBD1 (6 bases). The V end lost 1 base, the J end lost 0 bases, and 10 bases lay between the germline ends. Germline assignment: CDR1 SGHAT and CDR2 FQNNGV. This CDR3 is 15 amino acids long. For the CDR3, the DNA is TGTGCCAGCAGCTTAGTACAGGGTGGCTCCTACGAGCAGTACTTC. Protein sequence: CASSLVQGGSYEQYF.

The chain links TRBV5-1 to TRBJ2-7, with TRBD1 matching over 7 bases. Per germline, CDR1 SGHRS and CDR2 YFSETQ. This CDR3 is 15 amino acids long. The V gene end was trimmed by 3 bases and the J gene end by 6 bases; junction bases not matched to a gene: 12. CDR3 region: CASSSGTVAPSEQYF. CDR3 coding DNA: TGCGCCAGCAGCTCCGGGACAGTGGCACCCTCCGAGCAGTACTTC.

The V call is TRBV6-5, the J call TRBJ2-4; TRBD1 is a possible D gene (6 bases). The germline V and J ends were trimmed by 9 bases and 5 bases, with 20 bases remaining between them. Germline CDR1 is MNHEY and CDR2 is SVGAGI. The CDR3 has 15 amino acids. CDR3: CASRSLTGLENIQYF. CDR3 nucleotides: TGTGCCAGTAGGTCTTTAACAGGGTTAGAAAACATTCAGTACTTC.

The V and J genes are TRBV12-3 or TRBV12-4 and TRBJ1-5; 9 bases are shared with TRBD1. J gave up 8 bases and V 8 bases, and 4 bases lay outside the gene matches. There are 12 residues in the CDR3. DNA for the CDR3: TGTGCCAGCGGGACAGGGTGGGAGCCCCAGCATTTT. Encoded protein: CASGTGWEPQHF.

The V call is TRBV7-2, the J call TRBJ1-6; perhaps TRBD1 as D (5 bases). Trimming cost V 5 bases and J 10 bases, with 18 bases left between them. CDR1 is SGHTA, CDR2 FQGNSA, per germline. The CDR3 runs to 15 residues. CDR3 bases: TGTGCCAGCAGCCTCCAAGGCAGGGAGGAATCACCCCTCCACTTT. Translated: CASSLQGREESPLHF.

The V and J genes are TRBV6-2 or TRBV6-3 and TRBJ1-1, with a weak D call TRBD1 (6 bases). V was pared by 6 bases and J by 1 base, with 12 bases between. There are 14 residues in the CDR3. Germline values: CDR1 MNHEY, CDR2 SVGEGT. The CDR3 sequence is CASRYGQKNTEAFF. The DNA of the CDR3 is TGTGCCAGCAGATACGGACAGAAGAACACTGAAGCTTTCTTT.

The V gene is TRBV15, the J gene TRBJ1-1; D uncertain. Trimming pared 5 bases from V and 5 bases from J, leaving 9 bases between. This CDR3 region has 12 residues. Germline CDR1 LNHNV, CDR2 YYDKDF (reference sequence). Here the CDR3 DNA reads TGTGCCACCAGCTTACTCGATACTGAAGCTTTCTTT. This codes for CATSLLDTEAFF.

This chain joins TRBV4-3 and TRBJ2-4; 9 nucleotides agree with TRBD1. The V gene's germline CDR1 is LGHNA and CDR2 YSLEER. V lost 4 bases to trimming and J lost 0 bases; unmatched junction nucleotides: 1. CDR3 length: 15 amino acids. CDR3 coding DNA: TGCGCCAGCAGCCCGACAGGGGGAGCCAAAAACATTCAGTACTTC. The encoded protein is CASSPTGGAKNIQYF.

The chain combines TRBV5-4 with TRBJ1-2, with D unresolved. The V gene lost 1 base and the J gene lost 8 bases, with 9 bases spanning the gap. Germline values: CDR1 SGHNT, CDR2 YYREEE (reference sequence). The CDR3 has 12 residues. CDR3 bases: TGTGCCAGCAGCTTGAACAGCTTAGGCTACACCTTC. It specifies CASSLNSLGYTF.